Listed below are T cell receptor beta chains from one sample, sequenced in a study of CD8+ T cells in alopecia areata. Profiling relied on immunoSEQ multiplex PCR, and the TCRdb table lists in-frame clones only, not all of them. Among about 140,000 clones listed, approximately 85% were seen once. The sequences come from CD8+ T cells sorted from blood, collected at week 4, from a patient treated with tofacitinib. Source of these receptors: a human donor with alopecia areata. Each CDR3 is given without its conserved first and last residue. A D gene is named only where the DNA matches it firmly. Clone size appears in some rows only: once, few, many, or a class for an expanded clone.

>TRBV7-4|once|TRBJ2-7|TRBD2|16
ASSLGRAYSGAPYEQY
>TRBV29-1|.|TRBJ2-6|.|13
SVPGSGSGANVLT
>TRBV4-1|.|TRBJ1-1|.|15
ASSRTTGGVMNTEAF
>TRBV11-3|.|TRBJ1-2|TRBD1|10
ASSTGDYGYT
>TRBV7-9|few|TRBJ2-7|TRBD1|12
ASSAPTGEHEQY
>TRBV10-3|.|TRBJ2-5|.|14
AIRRGSGGDKETQY
>TRBV11-2|.|TRBJ2-1|.|12
ASSRSSSYNEQF
>TRBV4-3|few|TRBJ2-2|.|16
ASSQDVARESNTGELF
>TRBV2|.|TRBJ2-1|TRBD1|12
ASSEGTGGYEQF
>TRBV30|.|TRBJ2-5|TRBD1|12
AWSPGQGTKTQY
>TRBV4-1|.|TRBJ2-2|TRBD1|14
ASSHVQGADTGELF
>TRBV7-9|.|TRBJ2-7|TRBD1|13
ASASPFGQGYEQY
>TRBV4-1|.|TRBJ2-2|.|13
ASSQGRGLPGELF
>TRBV6-5|once|TRBJ2-3|.|11
ASSRGHGDTQY
>TRBV7-2|.|TRBJ2-1|.|14
ASSPERYRSYNEQF
>TRBV29-1|.|.|.|11
SVEEPGGYEQY
>TRBV9|.|TRBJ2-2|TRBD2|9
ASREAGELF
>TRBV29-1|.|TRBJ2-5|TRBD1|12
SVEDVRGGLTQY
>TRBV4-3|.|TRBJ2-1|.|14
ASSQDRLSSYNEQF
>TRBV6-1|.|TRBJ1-5|TRBD1|13
ASSPRDRGNQPQH
>TRBV27|.|TRBJ1-2|.|10
ASKRENYGYT
>TRBV10-3|.|TRBJ1-5|.|12
AISDGGFDQPQH
>TRBV19|.|TRBJ2-1|.|11
ASSMIAYNEQF
>TRBV25-1|.|TRBJ2-5|TRBD1|13
ASSEYGQGEETQY
>TRBV27|.|TRBJ2-1|.|11
ASTQGGGGKQF
>TRBV2|.|TRBJ2-7|.|9
ASSETYEQY
>TRBV7-2|.|TRBJ2-3|.|13
ASSLVLAETDTQY
>TRBV7-9|.|TRBJ2-5|.|10
ASSFSLETQY